Following are 10 T cell receptor beta chains from one sample sequenced in a study of blood T cell repertoires in COVID-19. Using immunoSEQ multiplex PCR, the repertoire was profiled, and TCRdb retains in-frame clones only, with some absent. The table has tens of thousands of clones, over 75% seen once. The sample consisted of peripheral blood. Every receptor here comes from a human donor in a cohort sampled during active COVID-19.

As to this clone: Distinct nucleotide sequences in the sample also encode this CDR3. The chain joins TRBV7-3 to TRBJ1-5; the D gene is possibly TRBD1 (6 bases). The CDR3 contains 13 residues. The V gene's germline CDR1 is SGHTA and CDR2 FQGTGA. V gave up 4 bases and J gave up 7 bases, with 11 bases separating them. The CDR3 loop is CASSSRGGQPQHF. DNA for the CDR3: TGTGCCAGCAGCTCCAGGGGTGGACAGCCCCAGCATTTT.

V and J are TRBV14 and TRBJ2-4; 8 bases line up with TRBD2. CDR1 and CDR2 from the germline V gene are SGHDN and FVKESK. This CDR3 is 15 amino acids long. V dropped 10 bases and J dropped 3; count of bases not matched to a gene: 11. The CDR3: CAIDRGGGGKNIQYF. The CDR3 nucleotides are TGTGCCATCGACCGGGGGGGCGGGGGCAAAAACATTCAGTACTTC. Complete variable domain (other parts from reference TRBV14 and TRBJ2-4): EAGVTQFPSHSVIEKGQTVTLRCDPISGHDNLYWYRRVMGKEIKFLLHFVKESKQDESGMPNNRFLAERTGGTYSTLKVQPAELEDSGVYFCAIDRGGGGKNIQYFGAGTRLSVL.

This clone was seen only once. The chain has TRBV4-1 and TRBJ2-5; possibly TRBD1 for D (6 bases). Trimming took off 4 bases at V and 5 bases at J, with 17 bases between the two ends. The CDR3 consists of 15 residues. Germline-derived CDR1 and CDR2 are MGHRA and YSYEKL. CDR3 DNA sequence: TGCGCCAGCAGCCGCCAGGGGCGCAGCATGGAGACCCAGTACTTC. Protein product: CASSRQGRSMETQYF.

This clone was found once. The rearrangement joins TRBV5-8 to TRBJ2-1; unclear D gene. CDR3 length: 13 amino acids. With 3 bases removed from V and 3 bases from J, the gap between germline ends came to 7 bases. Germline CDR1 and CDR2: SGHTS and YDEGEE. The chain's CDR3 is CASSSLLYNEQFF. DNA for the CDR3: TGTGCCAGCAGCTCCTTACTCTACAATGAGCAGTTCTTC.

The J gene is TRBJ2-2, the V gene TRBV6-1; 7 nucleotides align to TRBD1. V lost 4 bases, J lost 1 base, and 9 bases stayed unmatched. CDR1 is MNHNS, CDR2 SASEGT, per germline. The CDR3 runs 17 residues. The CDR3 DNA reads as TGTGCCAGCAGTGCAAAAACAGGGGTCCGGAACACCGGGGAGCTGTTTTTT. Translating gives CASSAKTGVRNTGELFF.

The chain uses TRBV5-1 and TRBJ2-7; 8 positions match TRBD2. After removal of 3 bases from V and 1 base from J, the junction contained 6 bases not matched to a gene. The CDR3 covers 15 residues. Germline V gives CDR1 SGHRS, CDR2 YFSETQ. CDR3 residues: CASSSVSGTSYEQYF. CDR3 DNA sequence: TGCGCCAGCAGCTCCGTTAGCGGGACATCCTACGAGCAGTACTTC.

This chain connects TRBV18 to TRBJ2-7; TRBD1 aligns across 9 bases. The V gene's germline CDR1 is KGHSH and CDR2 LQKENI. V lost 0 bases and J lost 5; bases outside the gene matches: 14. The CDR3 contains 18 residues. Written as DNA, the CDR3 is TGTGCCAGCTCACCACCGATCGCTTGGGGGACAGGGTCCCACGAGCAGTACTTC. This gives the protein CASSPPIAWGTGSHEQYF.

This rearrangement joins TRBV5-4 to TRBJ2-5; TRBD1 matches at 7 bases. CDR1 is SGHNT and CDR2 is YYREEE in the germline V gene (reference sequence). Trimming cost V 4 bases and J 1 base; bases outside gene matches: 4. The CDR3 length is 14 residues. The DNA for the CDR3 is TGTGCCAGCAGCCGAGACAGGGCCCAAGAGACCCAGTACTTC. This encodes CASSRDRAQETQYF.

The chain links TRBV5-1 to TRBJ1-2; perhaps TRBD1 as D (5 bases). The CDR3 is made up of 15 amino acids. Trimming left V 3 bases short and J 4 bases short, with 16 bases between. Germline CDR1 SGHRS, CDR2 YFSETQ. CDR3 sequence reads: CASSSASQVGYGYTF. CDR3 in DNA: TGCGCCAGCAGCTCCGCCTCACAGGTTGGCTATGGCTACACCTTC.

V is TRBV6-5 and J is TRBJ2-7; 9 positions agree with TRBD2. The germline V gene has CDR1 MNHEY and CDR2 SVGAGI. There are 14 residues in the CDR3. V dropped 7 bases and J dropped 0; count of bases not matched to a gene: 4. Here the CDR3 reads CASIPTSGSYEQYF. The CDR3 nucleotides read TGTGCCAGCATCCCGACTAGCGGCTCCTACGAGCAGTACTTC.